These T cell receptor beta chains were read from a single sample in a study of breast tumors, draining lymph nodes, adjacent tissues. Each CDR3 protein gets one entry after TCRdb re-called the multiplex PCR reads with MiXCR. The top ten hold 2.5% to 3% of the sample, which has around 150,000 distinct CDR3 sequences, about a fifth seen once. Sequencing was performed on axillary lymph node tissue. These receptor sequences come from a female donor with breast cancer. Some clones in this sample may be carry-over from other donors' samples. Both conserved end residues are part of each CDR3. The D gene is left open where the match is weak. Clone size is shown for a subset of rows, as once, few, many or a class of expanded clone.

clone size	D gene	J gene	V gene	CDR3 protein	CDR3 DNA
many	TRBD2	TRBJ2-3	TRBV7-9	CASSSPPVPVAGVGTDTQYF	TGTGCCAGCAGCTCCCCCCCCGTACCTGTAGCGGGAGTAGGCACAGATACGCAGTATTTT
many	.	TRBJ2-3	TRBV29-1	CSVEVGQLSQYF	TGCAGCGTTGAAGTTGGACAGTTATCGCAGTATTTT
many	TRBD1	TRBJ2-1	TRBV7-2	CASTKTGTGKSEQFF	TGTGCCAGCACCAAAACCGGGACAGGGAAAAGTGAGCAGTTCTTC
many	.	TRBJ2-5	TRBV6-1	CASSEGGGADLRETQYF	TGTGCCAGCAGTGAGGGAGGGGGCGCAGATCTTAGGGAGACCCAGTACTTC
many	.	TRBJ2-7	TRBV20-1	CSAREVARSSYEQYF	TGCAGTGCTAGAGAGGTAGCTCGGAGCTCCTACGAGCAGTACTTC
few	TRBD1	TRBJ2-6	TRBV2	CASSAGTEISGANVLTF	TGTGCCAGCAGTGCCGGGACAGAGATTTCTGGGGCCAACGTCCTGACTTTC
.	.	TRBJ2-2	TRBV4-1	CASSPFGERTGELFF	TGCGCCAGCAGCCCGTTCGGCGAGCGCACCGGGGAGCTGTTTTTT
many	.	TRBJ2-7	TRBV2	CASSIYEQYF	TGTGCCAGCAGTATATACGAGCAGTACTTC
many	.	TRBJ2-2	TRBV7-2	CASSLRGPGELFF	TGTGCCAGCAGCTTACGGGGCCCCGGGGAGCTGTTTTTT
few	TRBD1	TRBJ2-7	TRBV28	CASTRTGQAYEQYF	TGTGCCAGCACTAGGACAGGGCAAGCCTACGAGCAGTACTTC
many	.	TRBJ2-2	TRBV7-6	CASSSRAHANTGELFF	TGTGCCAGCAGCTCCAGAGCACACGCGAACACCGGGGAGCTGTTTTTT
many	.	TRBJ1-5	TRBV24-1	CATSDSGPNQPQHF	TGTGCCACCAGTGATTCAGGACCCAATCAGCCCCAGCATTTT
many	.	TRBJ2-3	TRBV14	CASSQDLVVTQYF	TGTGCCAGCAGCCAAGATTTGGTCGTTACGCAGTATTTT